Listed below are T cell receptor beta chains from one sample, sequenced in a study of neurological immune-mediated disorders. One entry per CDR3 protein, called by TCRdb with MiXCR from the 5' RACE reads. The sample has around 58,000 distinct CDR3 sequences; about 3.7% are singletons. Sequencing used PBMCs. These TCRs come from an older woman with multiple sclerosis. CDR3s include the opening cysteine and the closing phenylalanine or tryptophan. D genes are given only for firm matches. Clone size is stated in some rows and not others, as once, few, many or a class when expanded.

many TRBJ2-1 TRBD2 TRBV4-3 TGCGCCAGCAGCCGGTTAGCGGGGGAGTACAATGAGCAGTTCTTC CASSRLAGEYNEQFF
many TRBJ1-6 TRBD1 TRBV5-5 TGTGCCAGCAGCTTGTATACAGGGGGAAGTTCACCCCTCCACTTT CASSLYTGGSSPLHF
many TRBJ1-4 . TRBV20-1 TGCAGTGCTGGACAAACCGGGGCGGTTTTT CSAGQTGAVF
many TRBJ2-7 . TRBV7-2 TGTGCCAGCAGCTTAGCGGAGGGTGGCGAGCAGTACTTC CASSLAEGGEQYF
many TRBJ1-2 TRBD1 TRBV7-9 TGTGCCAGCAGCCCCGGACAGGGGGTTGTTCGGAAGGGCTACACCTTC CASSPGQGVVRKGYTF
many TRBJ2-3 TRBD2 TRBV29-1 TGCAGCGTAACCATTGGGGGGGTTACGACAGATACGCAGTATTTT CSVTIGGVTTDTQYF
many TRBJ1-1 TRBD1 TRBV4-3 TGCGCCAGCAGCCAGGAGGGACAGATGAACACTGAAGCTTTCTTT CASSQEGQMNTEAFF
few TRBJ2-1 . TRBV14 TGTGCCAGCAGCCCACTAGGACAGCAGGTCAATGAGCAGTTCTTC CASSPLGQQVNEQFF
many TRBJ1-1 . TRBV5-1 TGCGCCAGCAGCTTGGTTCGGACAGCAGAAGCTTTCTTT CASSLVRTAEAFF
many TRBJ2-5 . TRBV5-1 TGCGCCAGCAGCTCAGATACGGTAGTACAAGAGACCCAGTACTTC CASSSDTVVQETQYF
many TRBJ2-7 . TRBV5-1 TGCGCCAGCAGCTTGCAGGGGAATAACTACGAGCAGTACTTC CASSLQGNNYEQYF
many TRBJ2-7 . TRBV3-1 TGTGCCAGCAGCCAAGGCGCCGCGAGCTCCTACGAGCAGTACTTC CASSQGAASSYEQYF
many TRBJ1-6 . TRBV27 TGTGCCAGCAGTCCGGACAGATTTTCACCCCTCCACTTT CASSPDRFSPLHF
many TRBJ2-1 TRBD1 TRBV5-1 TGCGCCAGCAGCCTTAATACAGGGGACAATGAGCAGTTCTTC CASSLNTGDNEQFF
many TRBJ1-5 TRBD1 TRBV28 TGTGCCAGCAGTGGCGACAGGGATGGGCCCCAGCATTTT CASSGDRDGPQHF
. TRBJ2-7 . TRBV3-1 TGTGCCGTCGGCGCCCGGGGTTCCTACGAGCAGTACTTC CAVGARGSYEQYF
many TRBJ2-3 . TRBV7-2 TGTGCCAGCAGCTTAGATTTCTCAGATACGCAGTATTTT CASSLDFSDTQYF
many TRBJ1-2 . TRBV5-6 TGTGCCAGCAGCAATTTCAGGGACTATGGCTACACCTTC CASSNFRDYGYTF
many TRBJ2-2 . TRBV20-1 TGCAGTGCTAGGGCCGGGCCCCACACCGGGGAGCTGTTTTTT CSARAGPHTGELFF
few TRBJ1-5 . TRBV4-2 TGTGCCAGCAGCCAAGATAAAGTCCTTTACGGGCCCCAGCATTTT CASSQDKVLYGPQHF
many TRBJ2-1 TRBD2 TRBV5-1 TGCGCCAGCAGCCGCGGGACTAGCGGGAATGAGCAGTTCTTC CASSRGTSGNEQFF
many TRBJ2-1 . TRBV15 TGTGCCACCAGCAGAGTACAGGGTGGGAATGAGCAGTTCTTC CATSRVQGGNEQFF
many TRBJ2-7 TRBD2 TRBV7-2 TGTGCCAGCAGCTTAGAAGCGGGAGCCTACGAGCAGTACTTC CASSLEAGAYEQYF
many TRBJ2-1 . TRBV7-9 TGTGCCAGCAGCTTGGCAGGGTATGAGCAGTTCTTC CASSLAGYEQFF
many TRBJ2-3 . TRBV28 TGTGCCAGCAGTTTTTGGCGGGGCAGCTACACAGATACGCAGTATTTT CASSFWRGSYTDTQYF
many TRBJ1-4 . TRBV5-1 TGCGCCAGCAGCTTGGAAGGACTTTATAATGAAAAACTGTTTTTT CASSLEGLYNEKLFF
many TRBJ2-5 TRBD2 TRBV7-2 TGTGCCAGCAGCCGGACTAGCGGGACTGTCCAGACCCAGTACTTC CASSRTSGTVQTQYF
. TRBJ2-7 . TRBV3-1 TGTGCCAGCAGCCGCGCTGGCGAGCAGTACTTC CASSRAGEQYF
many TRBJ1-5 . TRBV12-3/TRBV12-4 TGTGCCAGCAGTCCCAAGGGAATCGGCAATCAGCCCCAGCATTTT CASSPKGIGNQPQHF
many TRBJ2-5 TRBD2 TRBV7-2 TGTGCCAGCAGCCCGGGCGGTAGCGGGAAGACCCAGTACTTC CASSPGGSGKTQYF
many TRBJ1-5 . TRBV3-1 TGTGCCAGCAGCCCAAGGGTGCCAGGGTTTAGCAATCAGCCCCAGCATTTT CASSPRVPGFSNQPQHF
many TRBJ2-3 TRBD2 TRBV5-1 TGCGCCAGCAGCAGAGCCTCCAGCGGGGGGGTAACAGATACGCAGTATTTT CASSRASSGGVTDTQYF
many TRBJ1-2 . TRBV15 TGTGCCACCAGCAGAGACCGAGCAGTCCACTATGGCTACACCTTC CATSRDRAVHYGYTF
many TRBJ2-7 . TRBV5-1 TGCGCCAGCAGCTTGGGCCGGGGTTACTACGAGCAGTACTTC CASSLGRGYYEQYF
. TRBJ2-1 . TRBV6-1 TGTGCCAGCCATACGACGGCCTCCTACAATGAGCAGTTCTTC CASHTTASYNEQFF
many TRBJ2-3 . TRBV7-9 TGTGCCAGCAGCTTTGAAACGGGGGATACGCAGTATTTT CASSFETGDTQYF
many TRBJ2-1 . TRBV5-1 TGCGCCAGCAGCTTGGCCCCCCCCGCTATCCCTATTGCGGCAAATGAGCAGTTCTTC CASSLAPPAIPIAANEQFF
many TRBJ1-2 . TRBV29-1 TGCAGCGTTGAAGAACGGGAGAACTATGGCTACACCTTC CSVEERENYGYTF
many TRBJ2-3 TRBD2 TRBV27 TGTGCCAGCAGTTTACAGATTAGCGGGGGAACAGATACGCAGTATTTT CASSLQISGGTDTQYF
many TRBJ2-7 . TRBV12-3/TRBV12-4 TGTGCCAGCGGGTTGACAGGTGTATACGAGCAGTACTTC CASGLTGVYEQYF
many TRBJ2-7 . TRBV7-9 TGTGCCAGCAGCTTAGCAGGGGCAGGGGTCGACGAGCAGTACTTC CASSLAGAGVDEQYF
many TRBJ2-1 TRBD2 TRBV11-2 TGTGCCAGCAGCCGGGGACTACGGGGTACTGAGCAGTTCTTC CASSRGLRGTEQFF
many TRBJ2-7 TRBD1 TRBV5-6 TGTGCCAGCAGCGACAGGGGGATCGAAACCTACGAGCAGTACTTC CASSDRGIETYEQYF
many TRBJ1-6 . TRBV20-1 TGCAGTGCTAGAGTTTCGGGGATCGCTTCACCCCTCCACTTT CSARVSGIASPLHF
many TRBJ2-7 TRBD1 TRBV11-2 TGTGCCAGCAGCTCCCTCAGGGGGTCCTACGAGCAGTACTTC CASSSLRGSYEQYF
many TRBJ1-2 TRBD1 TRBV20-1 TGCAGTGCTGGGAGGACAGGCCGTGGCTACACCTTC CSAGRTGRGYTF
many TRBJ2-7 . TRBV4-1 TGCGCCAGCAGCCAAGGCGGATTAAGCTCCTACGAGCAGTACTTC CASSQGGLSSYEQYF
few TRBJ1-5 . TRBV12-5 TGTGCTAGTGGTTTGGACCCAAGAAGTCATAGCAATCAGCCCCAGCATTTT CASGLDPRSHSNQPQHF
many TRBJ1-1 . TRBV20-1 TGCAGTGCAGAAGCTCAGGGATCGTGGGCTGAAGCTTTCTTT CSAEAQGSWAEAFF
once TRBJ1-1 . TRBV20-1 TGCAGTGCTAAGGTGGGGAACACTGAAGCTTTCTTT CSAKVGNTEAFF
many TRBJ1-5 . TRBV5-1 TGCGCCAGCAGCTTTTCAGGGGCGGGAAATCAGCCCCAGCATTTT CASSFSGAGNQPQHF
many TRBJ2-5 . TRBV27 TGTGCCAGCAGTTTACAGGGGACTGAACGGGAGACCCAGTACTTC CASSLQGTERETQYF
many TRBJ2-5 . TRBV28 TGTGCCAGCAGGGCCTGGACAGAGCAAGAGACCCAGTACTTC CASRAWTEQETQYF
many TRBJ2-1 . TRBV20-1 TGCAGTGAGATTCTAGCGGGACAGGCAACCCCCAATGAGCAGTTCTTC CSEILAGQATPNEQFF